This paragraph reports one T cell receptor beta chain. No antigen is known for it. MiXCR, applied by TCRdb to the PCR reads, yields one record per CDR3 protein. The data show approximately 550,000 distinct CDR3 sequences, about a fifth seen once. The CDR3 sequence is 15 residues long. Germline V gene sequence: CDR1 MDHEN, CDR2 SYDVKM. Trimming pared 3 bases from V and 6 bases from J, leaving 18 bases between. Sorted naive CD8 T cells, roughly 17,000 to 1,100,000, were sequenced from 10%, 30% or 50% RNA. These data come from a study of molecular identifiers for immune sequencing clone quantification. Study as a whole: RNA from roughly 21,000 or 96,000 naive CD8 cells was split five ways in replicates, with four sequenced.

Whole-study findings and limits: Sizes of clones that are highly expanded could be underestimated (if identical TCR molecules share a barcode).

The sequenced sample was naive CD8+ T cells from blood, with Jurkat cell RNA spiked in. Subset given: FACS-sorted CD8+CD4-CCR7+CD45RA+ naive T cells. The clonotype was recovered from a human donor in good health. Some libraries in this study had Jurkat cell RNA spiked in. The V gene is TRBV28, the J gene TRBJ2-7; possibly TRBD2 for D (6 bases). DNA of the CDR3: TGTGCCAGCAGTTTCTCCGGGTCCGGGAGTGTCGAGCAGTACTTC. It yields the protein CASSFSGSGSVEQYF.